This T cell receptor beta chain emerged from a study of CD8 T cells in ankylosing spondylitis. Points from the study as a whole: Enrichment of disease-linked clones was reportedly significant in matched ankylosing spondylitis synovial fluid. Peripheral blood held disease-linked clones only at relatively low frequency, and these were CD8+. Earlier reports found some motif variants in synovial fluid and blood in reactive arthritis. Apparently characteristic of ankylosing spondylitis blood was a TCR beta motif (fewer than ten highly homologous variants).

Comments on this clonotype: Its target is not known.

One entry per CDR3 protein results from TCRdb running MiXCR on the 5' RACE reads. The data show under 850,000 distinct CDR3 sequences, over 15% seen once. Unmatched junction bases numbered 18, after V lost 10 bases and J lost 8 bases. Germline assignment: CDR1 MNHEY and CDR2 SMNVEV (reference sequence). This CDR3 has 16 residues. Sequenced: blood, either unsorted or a sorted T cell fraction (not recorded which). The gene calls are TRBV27 and TRBJ2-3; TRBD1 aligns across 10 bases. The clonotype originates from a male donor with ankylosing spondylitis. This CDR3 is CATMTGGLSLSGTQYF. The DNA of the CDR3 is TGTGCCACCATGACAGGGGGCCTATCTCTCTCCGGTACGCAGTATTTT.